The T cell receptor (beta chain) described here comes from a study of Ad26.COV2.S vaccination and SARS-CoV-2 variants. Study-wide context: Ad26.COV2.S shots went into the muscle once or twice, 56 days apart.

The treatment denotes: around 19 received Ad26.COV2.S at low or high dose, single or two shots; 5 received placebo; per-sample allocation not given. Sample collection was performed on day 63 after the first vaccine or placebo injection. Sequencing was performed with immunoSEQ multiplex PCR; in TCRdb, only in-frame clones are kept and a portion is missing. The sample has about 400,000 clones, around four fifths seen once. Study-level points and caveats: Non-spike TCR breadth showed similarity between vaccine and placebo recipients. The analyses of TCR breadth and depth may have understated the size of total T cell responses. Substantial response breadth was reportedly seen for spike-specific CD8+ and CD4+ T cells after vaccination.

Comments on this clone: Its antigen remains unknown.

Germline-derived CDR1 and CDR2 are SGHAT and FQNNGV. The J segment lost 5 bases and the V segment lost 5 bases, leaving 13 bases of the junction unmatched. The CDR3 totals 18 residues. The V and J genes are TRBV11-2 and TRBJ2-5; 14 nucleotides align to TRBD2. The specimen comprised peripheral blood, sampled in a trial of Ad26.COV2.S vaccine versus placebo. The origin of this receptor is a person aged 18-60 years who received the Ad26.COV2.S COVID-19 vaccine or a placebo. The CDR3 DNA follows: TGTGCCAGCAGCCCGGGACTAGCGGGAGTTGGATTGGGGGAGACCCAGTACTTC. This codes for CASSPGLAGVGLGETQYF.